These T cell receptor beta chains were read from a single sample in a study of T cell responses to AZD1222 COVID-19 vaccine. The repertoire was sequenced with immunoSEQ multiplex PCR; TCRdb's copy has only in-frame clones and lacks some. Of approximately 270,000 clones listed, almost 95% are singletons. Sequencing was performed on peripheral blood, taken 28 days after the second AZD1222 dose. The receptors were gathered from an adult who received the AZD1222 COVID-19 vaccine. Each CDR3 is given with its conserved first and last residue. The D gene is left open where the match is weak. Where a row states a size, it is once, few, many or the class of an expanded clone; other rows omit it.

D: NA; size: NA; J: TRBJ2-1; V: TRBV28; CDR3: CASSTVWQTSSYNEQFF; DNA: TGTGCCAGCAGTACAGTCTGGCAGACCAGCTCCTACAATGAGCAGTTCTTC
D: NA; size: few; J: TRBJ1-2; V: TRBV28; CDR3: CASSRTESTYTF; DNA: TGTGCCAGCAGTAGAACAGAGTCGACCTACACCTTC
D: NA; size: NA; J: TRBJ1-1; V: TRBV19; CDR3: CASSQGGYTEAFF; DNA: TGTGCCAGTAGTCAAGGAGGTTACACTGAAGCTTTCTTT
D: TRBD1; size: NA; J: TRBJ1-6; V: TRBV10-3; CDR3: CAISPGQRDSPLHF; DNA: TGTGCCATCAGTCCGGGACAGCGTGATTCACCCCTCCACTTT
D: TRBD2; size: NA; J: TRBJ2-1; V: TRBV5-1; CDR3: CASSLRGVEQFF; DNA: TGCGCCAGCAGCCTCCGGGGGGTTGAGCAGTTCTTC
D: NA; size: NA; J: TRBJ2-7; V: TRBV9; CDR3: CASSVGVKPYEQYF; DNA: TGTGCCAGCAGCGTTGGCGTAAAACCCTACGAGCAGTACTTC
D: TRBD2; size: NA; J: TRBJ2-1; V: TRBV29-1; CDR3: CSASGNSYNEQFF; DNA: TGCAGCGCTAGCGGAAACTCCTACAATGAGCAGTTCTTC
D: TRBD2; size: NA; J: TRBJ2-1; V: TRBV29-1; CDR3: CSVETSGPLEEQFF; DNA: TGCAGCGTTGAGACTAGCGGGCCCCTCGAGGAGCAGTTCTTC
D: TRBD2; size: NA; J: TRBJ2-1; V: TRBV29-1; CDR3: CSVLGLAYSVEQFF; DNA: TGCAGCGTCTTGGGACTAGCGTATTCGGTTGAGCAGTTCTTC
D: NA; size: NA; J: TRBJ2-5; V: TRBV5-1; CDR3: CASSRGTEETQYF; DNA: TGCGCCAGCAGCAGGGGGACGGAAGAGACCCAGTACTTC
D: TRBD2; size: once; J: TRBJ2-3; V: TRBV24-1; CDR3: CATSVGTSRDTQYF; DNA: TGTGCCACCAGTGTGGGGACTAGCAGGGATACGCAGTATTTT
D: NA; size: NA; J: TRBJ1-1; V: TRBV7-9; CDR3: CASSSGQLGGAFF; DNA: TGTGCCAGCAGCTCTGGACAGTTGGGCGGAGCTTTCTTT
D: NA; size: few; J: TRBJ1-5; V: TRBV3-1/TRBV3-2; CDR3: CASSHGSNQPQHF; DNA: TGTGCCAGCAGCCATGGTAGCAATCAGCCCCAGCATTTT